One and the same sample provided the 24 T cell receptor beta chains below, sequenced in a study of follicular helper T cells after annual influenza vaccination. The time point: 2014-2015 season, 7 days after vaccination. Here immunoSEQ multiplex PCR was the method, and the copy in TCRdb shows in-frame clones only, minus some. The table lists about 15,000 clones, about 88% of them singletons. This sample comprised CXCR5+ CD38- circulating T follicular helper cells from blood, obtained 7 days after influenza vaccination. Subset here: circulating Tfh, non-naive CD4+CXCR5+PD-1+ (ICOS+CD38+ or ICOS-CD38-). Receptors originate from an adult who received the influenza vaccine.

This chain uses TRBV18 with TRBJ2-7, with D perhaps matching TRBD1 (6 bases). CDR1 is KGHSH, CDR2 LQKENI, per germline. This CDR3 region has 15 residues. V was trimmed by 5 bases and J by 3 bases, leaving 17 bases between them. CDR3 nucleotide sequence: TGTGCCAGCTCAGAGGTAGGGGGTGGAGGCTACGAGCAGTACTTC. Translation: CASSEVGGGGYEQYF.

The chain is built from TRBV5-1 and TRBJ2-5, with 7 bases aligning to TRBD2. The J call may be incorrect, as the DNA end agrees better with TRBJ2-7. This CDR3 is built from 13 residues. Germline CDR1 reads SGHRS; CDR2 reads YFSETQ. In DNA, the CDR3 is TGCGCCAGCAGCTCCGGGACTACCTACGAGCAGTACTTC. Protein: CASSSGTTYEQYF.

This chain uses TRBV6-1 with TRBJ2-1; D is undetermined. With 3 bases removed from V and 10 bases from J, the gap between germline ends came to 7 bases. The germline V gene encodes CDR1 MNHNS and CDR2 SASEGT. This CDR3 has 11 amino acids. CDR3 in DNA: TGTGCCAGCAGTGACTATCAAGAGCAGTTCTTC. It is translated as CASSDYQEQFF.

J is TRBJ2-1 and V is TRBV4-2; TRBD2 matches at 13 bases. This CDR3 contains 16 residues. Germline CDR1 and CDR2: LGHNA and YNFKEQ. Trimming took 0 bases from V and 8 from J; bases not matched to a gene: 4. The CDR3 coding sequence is TGTGCCAGCAGCCAAGAAGGGACTAGCGGGAACGATGAGCAGTTCTTC. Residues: CASSQEGTSGNDEQFF.

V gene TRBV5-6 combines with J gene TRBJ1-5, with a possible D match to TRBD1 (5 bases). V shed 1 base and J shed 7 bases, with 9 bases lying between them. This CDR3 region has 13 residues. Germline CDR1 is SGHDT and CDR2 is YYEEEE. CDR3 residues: CASSLSGYQPQHF. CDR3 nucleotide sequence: TGTGCCAGCAGCTTGTCAGGGTACCAGCCCCAGCATTTT.

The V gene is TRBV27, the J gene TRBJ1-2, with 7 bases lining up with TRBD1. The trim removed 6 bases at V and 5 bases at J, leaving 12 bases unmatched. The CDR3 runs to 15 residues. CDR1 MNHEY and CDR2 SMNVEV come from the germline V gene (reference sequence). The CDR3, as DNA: TGTGCCAGCAGACTACAGGGGTCGGGGACGTATGGCTACACCTTC. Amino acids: CASRLQGSGTYGYTF.

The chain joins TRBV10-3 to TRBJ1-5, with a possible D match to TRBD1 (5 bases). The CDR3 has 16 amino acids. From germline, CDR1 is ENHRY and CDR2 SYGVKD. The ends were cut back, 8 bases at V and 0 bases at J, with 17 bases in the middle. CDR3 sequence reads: CAIGVEGSNSNQPQHF. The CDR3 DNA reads TGTGCCATCGGGGTGGAGGGGTCGAATAGCAATCAGCCCCAGCATTTT.

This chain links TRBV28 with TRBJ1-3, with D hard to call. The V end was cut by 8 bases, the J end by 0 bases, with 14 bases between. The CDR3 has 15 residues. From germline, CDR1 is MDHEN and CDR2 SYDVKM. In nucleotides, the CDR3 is TGTGCCAGCCTTACCGGGTTTTCCTCTGGAAACACCATATATTTT. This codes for CASLTGFSSGNTIYF.

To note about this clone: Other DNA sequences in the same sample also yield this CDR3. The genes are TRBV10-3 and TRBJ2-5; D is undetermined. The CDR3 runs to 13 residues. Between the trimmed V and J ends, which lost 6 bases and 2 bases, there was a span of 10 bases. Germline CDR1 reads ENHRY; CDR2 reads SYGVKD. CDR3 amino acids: CAISRTEQETQYF. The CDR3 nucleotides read TGTGCCATCAGCCGTACAGAACAAGAGACCCAGTACTTC.

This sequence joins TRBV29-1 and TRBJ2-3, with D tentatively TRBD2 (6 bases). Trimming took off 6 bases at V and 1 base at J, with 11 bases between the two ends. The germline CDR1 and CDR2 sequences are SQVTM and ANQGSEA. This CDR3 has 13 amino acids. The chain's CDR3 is CSVRDLRTDTQYF. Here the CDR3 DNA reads TGCAGCGTCCGGGACTTACGCACAGATACGCAGTATTTT.

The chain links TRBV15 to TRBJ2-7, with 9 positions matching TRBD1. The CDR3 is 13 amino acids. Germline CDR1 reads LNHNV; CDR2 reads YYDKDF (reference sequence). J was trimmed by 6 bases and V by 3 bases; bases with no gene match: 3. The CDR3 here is CATSRDRGREQYF. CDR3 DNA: TGTGCCACCAGCAGGGACAGGGGACGCGAGCAGTACTTC.

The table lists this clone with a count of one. The CDR3 DNA reads as TGTGCCAGCTCACCCGAGACGGGACTAGTGAAGAATGAGCAGTTCTTC. Protein product: CASSPETGLVKNEQFF. The chain joins TRBV18 to TRBJ2-1; 8 bases align to TRBD2. The CDR3 runs 16 residues. The V segment lost 3 bases and the J segment 7 bases; nucleotides outside the gene matches: 11. Germline V gives CDR1 KGHSH, CDR2 LQKENI.

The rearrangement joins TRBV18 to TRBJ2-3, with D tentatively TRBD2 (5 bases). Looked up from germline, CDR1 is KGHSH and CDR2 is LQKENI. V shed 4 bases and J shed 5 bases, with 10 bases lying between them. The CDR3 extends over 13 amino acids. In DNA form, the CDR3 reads TGTGCCAGCTCACTCCTCCGGGGAGATACGCAGTATTTT. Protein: CASSLLRGDTQYF.

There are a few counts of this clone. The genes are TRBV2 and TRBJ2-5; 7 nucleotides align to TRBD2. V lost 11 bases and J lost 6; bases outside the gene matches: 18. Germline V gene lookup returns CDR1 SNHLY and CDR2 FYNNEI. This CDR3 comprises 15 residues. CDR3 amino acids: CASSPLAEGLKTQYF. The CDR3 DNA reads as TGTGCCTCCAGCCCTCTAGCGGAAGGGTTAAAGACCCAGTACTTC.

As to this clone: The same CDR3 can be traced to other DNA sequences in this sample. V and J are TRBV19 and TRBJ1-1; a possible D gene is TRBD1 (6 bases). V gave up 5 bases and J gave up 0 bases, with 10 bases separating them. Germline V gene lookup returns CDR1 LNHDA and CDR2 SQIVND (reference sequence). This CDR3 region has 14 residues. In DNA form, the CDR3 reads TGTGCCAGTAGTTCCCAGGGGATGAACACTGAAGCTTTCTTT. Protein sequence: CASSSQGMNTEAFF.

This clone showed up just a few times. The CDR3 loop reads CASYSIRGQPQHF. The CDR3 DNA reads TGTGCCAGCTATTCCATCCGGGGGCAGCCCCAGCATTTT. The rearrangement joins TRBV28 to TRBJ1-5; D is possibly TRBD1 (5 bases). Germline V gene sequence: CDR1 MDHEN, CDR2 SYDVKM. The CDR3 has 13 residues. Deletions cut 8 bases from V and 7 bases from J, with 15 bases between. Based on the CDR3 plus reference TRBV28 and TRBJ1-5, the full variable domain is DVKVTQSSRYLVKRTGEKVFLECVQDMDHENMFWYRQDPGLGLRLIYFSYDVKMKEKGDIPEGYSVSREKKERFSLILESASTNQTSMYLCASYSIRGQPQHFGDGTRLSIL.

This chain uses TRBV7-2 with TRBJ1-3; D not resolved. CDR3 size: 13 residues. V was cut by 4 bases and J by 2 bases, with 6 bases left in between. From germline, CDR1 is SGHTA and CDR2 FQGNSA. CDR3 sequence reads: CASSSFAGNTIYF. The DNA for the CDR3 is TGTGCCAGCAGCTCCTTCGCTGGAAACACCATATATTTT.

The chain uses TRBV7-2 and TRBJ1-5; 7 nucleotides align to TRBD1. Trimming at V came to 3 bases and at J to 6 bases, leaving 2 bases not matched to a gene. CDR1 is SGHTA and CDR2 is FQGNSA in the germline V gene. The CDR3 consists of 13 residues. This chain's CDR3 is CASSFDRAQPQHF. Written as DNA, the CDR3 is TGTGCCAGCAGCTTTGACAGGGCTCAGCCCCAGCATTTT. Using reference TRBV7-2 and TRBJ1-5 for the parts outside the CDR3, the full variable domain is GAGVSQSPSNKVTEKGKDVELRCDPISGHTALYWYRQSLGQGLEFLIYFQGNSAPDKSGLPSDRFSAERTGGSVSTLTIQRTQQEDSAVYLCASSFDRAQPQHFGDGTRLSIL.

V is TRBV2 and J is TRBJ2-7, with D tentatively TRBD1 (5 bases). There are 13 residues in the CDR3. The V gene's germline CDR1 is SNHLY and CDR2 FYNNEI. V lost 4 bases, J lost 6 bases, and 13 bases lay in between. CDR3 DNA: TGTGCCAGCAGTGGGACATCGGAAATCGAGCAGTACTTC. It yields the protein CASSGTSEIEQYF.

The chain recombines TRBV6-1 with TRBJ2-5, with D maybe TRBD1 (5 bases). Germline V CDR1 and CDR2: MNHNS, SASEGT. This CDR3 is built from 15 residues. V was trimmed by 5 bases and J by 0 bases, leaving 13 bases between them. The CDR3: CASSTATANQETQYF. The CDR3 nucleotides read TGTGCCAGCAGTACAGCGACAGCCAACCAAGAGACCCAGTACTTC.

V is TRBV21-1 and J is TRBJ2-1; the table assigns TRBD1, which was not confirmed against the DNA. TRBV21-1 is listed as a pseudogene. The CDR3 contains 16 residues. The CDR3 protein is CASSKEDRGPCNEQFF. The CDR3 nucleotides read TGTGCCAGCAGCAAAGAGGACAGGGGGCCATGCAATGAGCAGTTCTTC.

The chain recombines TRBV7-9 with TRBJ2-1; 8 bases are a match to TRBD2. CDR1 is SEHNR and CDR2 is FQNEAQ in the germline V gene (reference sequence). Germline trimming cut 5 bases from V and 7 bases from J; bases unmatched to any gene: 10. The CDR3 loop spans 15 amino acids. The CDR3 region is CASSARQAGANEQFF. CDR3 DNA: TGTGCCAGCAGCGCGAGGCAAGCGGGAGCGAATGAGCAGTTCTTC.

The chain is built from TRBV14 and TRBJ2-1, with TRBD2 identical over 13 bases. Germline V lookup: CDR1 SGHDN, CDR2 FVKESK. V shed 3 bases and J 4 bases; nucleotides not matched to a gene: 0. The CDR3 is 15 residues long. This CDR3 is CASSQGLAGYNEQFF. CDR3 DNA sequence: TGTGCCAGCAGCCAGGGACTAGCGGGATACAATGAGCAGTTCTTC.

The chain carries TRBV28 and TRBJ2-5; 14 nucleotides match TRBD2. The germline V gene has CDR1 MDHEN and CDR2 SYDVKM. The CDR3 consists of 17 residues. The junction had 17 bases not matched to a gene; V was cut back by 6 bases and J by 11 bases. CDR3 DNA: TGTGCCAGCAGCAAATTATCCGGACTAGCGGGAGGTGGAGAGCAGTACTTC. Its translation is CASSKLSGLAGGGEQYF.